Following are 18 T cell receptor beta chains from one sample sequenced in a study of shared clonotypes between healthy human individuals. Terminally differentiated effector memory CD45RA+ cells were excluded by CCR7 positive selection of CD45RO-negative cells. Measured with immunoSEQ multiplex PCR; TCRdb has only the in-frame clones, and not every one. The table shows approximately 720,000 clones, with roughly nine tenths occurring only once. The sequencing input was naive CD8+ T cells sorted from blood. The receptor set was obtained from a man under 40 in good health.

The chain carries TRBV6-4 and TRBJ2-3; no definite D call. The CDR3 has 14 amino acids. Trimming cost V 2 bases and J 0 bases, with 6 bases left between them. Germline assignment: CDR1 MRHNA and CDR2 SNTAGT. CDR3 in DNA: TGTGCCAGCAGTGACGGCGGTAGCACAGATACGCAGTATTTT. This codes for CASSDGGSTDTQYF.

This clone was seen a single time. In DNA form, the CDR3 reads TGTGCCAGTAGTATCATGAGGCTGGGGACTTCCTACAATGAGCAGTTCTTC. Protein: CASSIMRLGTSYNEQFF. The gene calls are TRBV19 and TRBJ2-1, with D tentatively TRBD2 (6 bases). This CDR3 is 17 amino acids long. Germline CDR1 is LNHDA and CDR2 is SQIVND (reference sequence). V lost 3 bases and J lost 1, with 16 bases in between.

The gene calls are TRBV10-3 and TRBJ2-1; TRBD2 agrees at 13 bases. The germline V gene encodes CDR1 ENHRY and CDR2 SYGVKD. The J segment lost 8 bases and the V segment lost 1 base, leaving 2 bases of the junction unmatched. The CDR3 runs to 15 residues. CDR3 sequence reads: CAISELTSGRHEQFF. CDR3 coding DNA: TGTGCCATCAGTGAGTTGACTAGCGGGAGGCATGAGCAGTTCTTC.

The chain couples TRBV7-8 to TRBJ2-3, with D maybe TRBD2 (5 bases). Germline values: CDR1 SGHVS, CDR2 FQNEAQ. Deletions cut 4 bases from V and 4 bases from J, with 18 bases between. The CDR3 covers 16 residues. The CDR3 nucleotides are TGTGCCAGCAGCTCATCAGGTGGCGGGTACGCAGATACGCAGTATTTT. Translated: CASSSSGGGYADTQYF.

V gene TRBV7-6 combines with J gene TRBJ1-1, with D perhaps matching TRBD1 (5 bases). CDR1 and CDR2 (germline): SGHVS, FNYEAQ. The CDR3 sequence is 12 residues long. The CDR3 DNA sequence: TGTGCTTCTCGGGGGATGAACACTGAAGCTTTCTTT. It specifies CASRGMNTEAFF.

The V gene is TRBV11-2, the J gene TRBJ1-1; possibly TRBD1 for D (5 bases). Germline V gene data show CDR1 as SGHAT and CDR2 as FQNNGV. The CDR3 consists of 14 residues. V lost 4 bases and J lost 3, with 12 bases in between. CDR3 nucleotide sequence: TGTGCCAGCAGCTCCTCCGGGGCCTACACTGAAGCTTTCTTT. Encoded protein: CASSSSGAYTEAFF.

This clone has a single count. The chain has TRBV5-1 and TRBJ2-5; 9 nucleotides agree with TRBD2. The CDR3 contains 18 residues. V gave up 0 bases and J gave up 5 bases; unmatched junction bases: 14. CDR1 is SGHRS and CDR2 is YFSETQ in the germline V gene. In DNA, the CDR3 is TGCGCCAGCAGCTTGGCCAGCGGGGGGAGAGGAGTGCGTGAGACCCAGTACTTC. It translates to CASSLASGGRGVRETQYF.

The chain couples TRBV6-6 to TRBJ2-7, with TRBD2 as a possible D gene (6 bases). The CDR3 has 13 residues. V shed 9 bases and J shed 4 bases, with 16 bases lying between them. In germline, CDR1 is MNHNY, CDR2 SVGAGI (reference sequence). CDR3 loop: CASAIADQYEQYF. As DNA, the CDR3 is TGTGCCAGTGCGATAGCGGACCAGTACGAGCAGTACTTC.

The chain carries TRBV11-2 and TRBJ1-1, with D unresolved. Trimming shortened V by 2 bases and J by 0 bases, and 7 bases separated the two germline ends. The length of the CDR3 is 14 residues. Germline-derived CDR1 and CDR2 are SGHAT and FQNNGV. The CDR3 sequence is CASSLPAMNTEAFF. CDR3 coding DNA: TGTGCCAGCAGCTTACCGGCTATGAACACTGAAGCTTTCTTT.

This chain links TRBV7-2 with TRBJ1-5; D is ambiguous. The CDR3 covers 19 residues. V was clipped by 0 bases and J by 0 bases, with 18 bases between them. In germline, CDR1 is SGHTA, CDR2 FQGNSA. In nucleotides, the CDR3 is TGTGCCAGCAGCTTAGCGCTTTGGCAGCGGGAGAATAGCAATCAGCCCCAGCATTTT. Amino acids: CASSLALWQRENSNQPQHF.

The V and J genes are TRBV20-1 and TRBJ2-3; D gene uncertain. The germline V and J ends were trimmed by 1 base and 3 bases, with 2 bases remaining between them. CDR3 length equals 11 residues. In germline, CDR1 is DFQATT, CDR2 SNEGSKA (reference sequence). The CDR3 bases are TGCAGTGCTAGAGTAACAGATACGCAGTATTTT. Residues: CSARVTDTQYF.

The rearrangement joins TRBV9 to TRBJ2-5; D uncertain. CDR3 length: 14 residues. Germline values: CDR1 SGDLS, CDR2 YYNGEE. V lost 1 base and J lost 2, with 9 bases in between. For the CDR3, the DNA is TGTGCCAGCAGCGTATCAGGCGGACAAGAGACCCAGTACTTC. It specifies CASSVSGGQETQYF.

V is TRBV7-9 and J is TRBJ2-7; D perhaps matches TRBD2 (6 bases). Germline CDR1 SEHNR, CDR2 FQNEAQ (reference sequence). This CDR3 region has 15 residues. V was shortened by 5 bases and J by 2 bases, with 16 bases between the two germline ends. CDR3 loop: CASSDVADTAYEQYF. The CDR3 DNA reads as TGTGCCAGCAGCGACGTAGCGGATACAGCCTACGAGCAGTACTTC.

The chain has TRBV29-1 and TRBJ2-7; a possible D gene is TRBD1 (6 bases). This CDR3 comprises 14 residues. The germline gives CDR1 SQVTM, CDR2 ANQGSEA. With 4 bases removed from V and 6 bases from J, the gap between germline ends came to 19 bases. This CDR3 is CSVAQFRDTFEQYF. In nucleotides, the CDR3 is TGCAGCGTTGCACAATTTCGGGACACCTTCGAGCAGTACTTC.

The rearrangement uses TRBV14 and TRBJ2-3; weak D call: TRBD2 (6 bases). The CDR3 covers 17 residues. The germline V gene encodes CDR1 SGHDN and CDR2 FVKESK. V lost 0 bases, J lost 1 base, and 14 bases lay in between. The CDR3 DNA is TGTGCCAGCAGCCAAGAGGGGGAGGTGGTTGGCACAGATACGCAGTATTTT. It codes for CASSQEGEVVGTDTQYF.

The CDR3 loop reads CASRPGQYNEQFF. As DNA, the CDR3 is TGCGCCAGCAGACCGGGACAGTACAATGAGCAGTTCTTC. This rearrangement joins TRBV23-1 to TRBJ2-1; 7 nucleotides match TRBD1. TRBV23-1 is annotated as an ORF whose role is uncertain. With 6 bases clipped from V and 4 bases from J, the junction kept 3 bases outside the gene matches. The CDR3 consists of 13 residues.

The genes are TRBV5-5 and TRBJ2-3; TRBD2 matches 10 bases. The germline V gene has CDR1 SGHKS and CDR2 YYEKEE (reference sequence). CDR3 length equals 16 residues. The V segment lost 4 bases and the J segment 7 bases; nucleotides outside the gene matches: 12. The CDR3 DNA is TGTGCCAGCAGCGCAGATCTAGCGGGGGTCATGTATACGCAGTATTTT. It codes for CASSADLAGVMYTQYF.

This clone was observed once. The V gene is TRBV13, the J gene TRBJ1-1; no firm D call. This CDR3 is built from 13 residues. V gave up 5 bases and J gave up 0 bases, with 7 bases separating them. Germline V lookup: CDR1 PRHDT, CDR2 FYEKMQ (reference sequence). CDR3: CASSPQLNTEAFF. For the CDR3, the DNA is TGTGCCAGCAGCCCTCAATTGAACACTGAAGCTTTCTTT.